These T cell receptor beta chains were read from a single sample in a study of T cell responses to AZD1222 COVID-19 vaccine. Assay: immunoSEQ multiplex PCR; the TCRdb copy retains only in-frame clones and omits some. The sample contains about 120,000 clones, more than 75% of which appear only once. The sample consisted of peripheral blood, taken on day 0 of AZD1222 vaccination. All receptors come from an adult in good health. Each CDR3 is given without its conserved first and last residue.

>TRBV18|TRBJ2-7
ASSPSFWTSGSYEQY
>TRBV6-5|TRBJ1-4
ASSQINEKLF
>TRBV29-1|TRBJ2-2
SVSQVGGTGELF
>TRBV18|TRBJ2-1
ASSLRTSGSPSYNEQF
>TRBV7-8|TRBJ2-3
ASSLDRGPTDTQY
>TRBV10-3|TRBJ2-1
AISELAYNEQF
>TRBV5-1|TRBJ2-7
ASRGGLNSYEQY
>TRBV27|TRBJ2-7
ASSFGVTYEQY
>TRBV7-9|TRBJ1-1
ASSLWGPRAEAF
>TRBV5-6|TRBJ1-5
ASSVMRGMSNQPQH
>TRBV2|TRBJ1-1
ASSGGTGGVGFSTEAF
>TRBV30|TRBJ2-3
AWSRGSTDTQY
>TRBV7-2|TRBJ2-7
ASSLSGQGFDEQY
>TRBV28|TRBJ1-2
ASSPSAGNYGYT
>TRBV2|TRBJ1-2
ATAADRGGGYT
>TRBV5-1|TRBJ2-7
ASSLNTGGTYEQY
>TRBV7-3|TRBJ2-3
ASSPGTSFTDTQY
>TRBV2|TRBJ2-7
ASSAWYNSYEQY